Given below is one T cell receptor beta chain in context. Its antigen is undetermined. The data originate from a study of radiation and T cells in renal cell carcinoma. Study-wide results and caveats: Top tumor clonotypes rose in blood 2 weeks post-radiation, then contracted. Pretreatment tumor biopsies were lacking, so baseline clonotypes are unknown.

The time point denotes: blood 4 weeks post-SBRT, at nephrectomy. Treatment here: 15 Gy SBRT to primary tumor, nephrectomy 4 weeks later. Nephrectomy followed 15 Gy stereotactic body radiation by 4 weeks. Libraries were prepared by immunoSEQ multiplex PCR; TCRdb keeps only in-frame clonotypes and omits some of them. The sample holds 75,000 to 90,000 clones, around 89% seen once. This CDR3 has 20 residues. V lost 4 bases, J lost 0 bases, and 16 bases stayed unmatched. Germline CDR1 reads LGHNA; CDR2 reads YNFKEQ. This chain links TRBV4-2 with TRBJ1-3; 9 bases are shared with TRBD1. Sequenced material: blood, taken from a patient whose treatment included radiotherapy and nephrectomy. This TCR was sampled from a woman aged 65 to 85 with renal cell carcinoma. The CDR3: CASSLYRTGATASSGNTIYF. The DNA of the CDR3 is TGTGCCAGCAGCCTATACCGGACAGGGGCCACTGCATCCTCTGGAAACACCATATATTTT.